These 2 T cell receptor beta chains originate from one sample sequenced in a study of T cell responses to AZD1222 COVID-19 vaccine. Clones were read by immunoSEQ multiplex PCR, and TCRdb kept only the in-frame ones, dropping some. The repertoire consists of more than 95,000 clones, with 75% to 90% occurring once and the leading ten covering over 8.5%. The source material was peripheral blood, sampled on day 0 of MenACWY control vaccination. The source of these receptors is an adult in good health.

The V call is TRBV11-2, the J call TRBJ2-1; maybe TRBD2 (7 bases). This CDR3 region has 14 residues. The V and J ends lost 10 bases and 6 bases respectively, with 19 bases between them. Germline CDR1 and CDR2: SGHAT and FQNNGV. The CDR3 DNA reads TGTGCCAACCACCCTGCGGGGGCTGGCAATGAGCAGTTCTTC. Translation: CANHPAGAGNEQFF.

V and J are TRBV10-3 and TRBJ1-5; possibly TRBD1 for D (5 bases). The CDR3 extends over 15 amino acids. Germline CDR1 reads ENHRY; CDR2 reads SYGVKD. V lost 4 bases and J 5 bases, leaving 15 bases between the germline ends. This CDR3 is CAISGFRQGDQPQHF. The CDR3 DNA reads as TGTGCCATCAGTGGATTCCGGCAGGGCGATCAGCCCCAGCATTTT.